Listed below are T cell receptor beta chains from one sample, sequenced in a study of cytomegalovirus exposure and HLA in healthy donors. The assay was immunoSEQ multiplex PCR, and TCRdb's table has in-frame clones only and misses some. Of about 360,000 clones in the sample, roughly 89% are singletons; the top ten hold about 0.8%. The sample comprised PBMCs. These receptors were taken from a young woman in good health and CMV-seronegative. The CDR3 runs from the conserved cysteine through the conserved F or W. The order of the fields is V gene, CDR3 protein.

TRBV6-5,CASSAQGYEQYF
TRBV5-1,CASSLDRGDLSGANVLTF
TRBV10-3,CAISGQTGGDGYTF
TRBV7-6,CASSLFEREYEQYF
TRBV6-6,CASSYSSGVNEQYF
TRBV30,CAWSLDRGGGYTF
TRBV11-2,CASSSGTIQETQYF
TRBV29-1,CSSSGGASGELFF
TRBV7-8,CASSPRKRTGGGGNGYTF
TRBV27,CASSLRLGLALYNEQFF
TRBV7-9,CASSFRTSGTDTQYF
TRBV28,CASSSEAEAFF
TRBV30,CAWSVDRDSGNTIYF
TRBV16,CASSQGAQSSYEQYF
TRBV28,CASSSSRQGAIEAFF
TRBV29-1,CSGETGGFYNEQFF
TRBV19,CASRGTFLSYGYTF
TRBV27,CASSLSRTGGLSGYTF
TRBV6-4,CASSDRGLADTQYF
TRBV7-9,CASSFRQAYEQYF
TRBV29-1,CSVAGLAGSLNEQFF
TRBV4-1,CASSQESGPLVNEQFF
TRBV9,CASSPSTSRAGELFF
TRBV11-2,CASAGQIDTEAFF
TRBV18,CASSPGALYEQYF
TRBV11-2,CASSFDPAGQPQHF
TRBV6-4,CASSATTANTEAFF
TRBV5-1,CASSRTGTGINEQFF
TRBV5-4,CASSAGTGSYEQYF
TRBV20-1,CSASKNEKLFF
TRBV27,CASSPRRAPNEQFF
TRBV5-5,CASSRQALNTEAFF
TRBV28,CASHSAGVISYEQYF
TRBV6-5,CASSYTQGYNQPQHF
TRBV6-1,CASSARVAGELQGTDTQYF
TRBV2,CASGRRGQGALNEQFF
TRBV6-5,CASRKDGGSYNEQFF
TRBV4-1,CASSQVSSGGAMYTQYF
TRBV6-1,CASSGPYNEQFF
TRBV28,CASSLPLAGGNVEQFF
TRBV29-1,CSVHFPTGGSYNEQFF
TRBV7-9,CASSSDRGHEKLFF
TRBV7-6,CASSLTGDGYTF
TRBV5-6,CASRVTGSETQYF
TRBV5-5,CASSWEGQGPYGYTF
TRBV21-1,CASQWLREINYGYTF
TRBV19,CATRQVNMATPWVKYGYTF
TRBV27,CASSLAGEDGELFF
TRBV15,CATSRGTNKDTQYF
TRBV5-1,CASSPGQGSGNTIYF
TRBV28,CASSSRLAGGPEELFF
TRBV18,CASSPAGGGGYGYTF
TRBV6-1,CASSPRGTGAYGYTF
TRBV5-1,CASSFPTGANGDTQYF
TRBV11-2,CASSGHRGRNTEAFF